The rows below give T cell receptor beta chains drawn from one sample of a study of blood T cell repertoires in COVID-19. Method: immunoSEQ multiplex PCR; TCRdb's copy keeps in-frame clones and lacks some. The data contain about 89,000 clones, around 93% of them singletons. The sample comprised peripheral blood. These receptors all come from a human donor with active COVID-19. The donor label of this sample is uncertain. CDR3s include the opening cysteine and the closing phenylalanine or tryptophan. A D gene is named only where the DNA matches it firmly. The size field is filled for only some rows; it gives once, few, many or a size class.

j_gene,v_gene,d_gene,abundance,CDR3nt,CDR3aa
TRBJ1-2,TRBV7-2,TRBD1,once,TGTGCCAGCAGCAAGGGACAGCCTAACTATGGCTACACCTTC,CASSKGQPNYGYTF
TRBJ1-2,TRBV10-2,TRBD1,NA,TGCGCCAGCAACCCGACTGGACAGGGTAACTATGGCTACACCTTC,CASNPTGQGNYGYTF
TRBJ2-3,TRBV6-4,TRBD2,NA,TGTGCCAGCAGTGAACTCCGGGGGGTAACGCAGTATTTT,CASSELRGVTQYF
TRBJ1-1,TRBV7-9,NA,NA,TGTGCCAGCAGCTTAGGGACAGCGAACACTGAAGCTTTCTTT,CASSLGTANTEAFF
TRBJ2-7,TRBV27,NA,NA,TGTGCCAGCAGTTCTAACCAAAGAGGGATCGACGAGCAGTACTTC,CASSSNQRGIDEQYF
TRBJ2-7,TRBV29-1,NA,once,TGCAGCGTTGAAGCAGCGGAGGGCCCCTCCTACGAGCAGTACTTC,CSVEAAEGPSYEQYF
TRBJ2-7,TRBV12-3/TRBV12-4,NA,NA,TGTGCCAGCAGTTTAAACAACTACGAGCAGTACTTC,CASSLNNYEQYF
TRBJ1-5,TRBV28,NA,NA,TGTGCCAGCAGTACAGGGTTTCAGCCCCAGCATTTT,CASSTGFQPQHF
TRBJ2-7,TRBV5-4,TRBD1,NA,TGTGCCAGCAGCCCTGGCTGGGACAGGGCCTCCTACGAGCAGTACTTC,CASSPGWDRASYEQYF
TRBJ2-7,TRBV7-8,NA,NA,TGTGCCAGCACCGGCCGGGCTAGCAGCTCCTACGAGCAGTACTTC,CASTGRASSSYEQYF
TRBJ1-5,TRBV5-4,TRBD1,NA,TGTGCCAGCAGCCAGGGGGCCGATCAGCCCCAGCATTTT,CASSQGADQPQHF
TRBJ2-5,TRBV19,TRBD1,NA,TGTGCCAGTAGTATAGACTTCCCGACAGGGGGTATGGAGACCCAGTACTTC,CASSIDFPTGGMETQYF
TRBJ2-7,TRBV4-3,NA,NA,TGCGCCAGCAGCCCCGCCTCTTTCGGCTACGAGCAGTACTTC,CASSPASFGYEQYF
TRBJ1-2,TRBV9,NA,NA,TGTGCCAGCAGCGCCCTAACGTACTATGGCTACACCTTC,CASSALTYYGYTF
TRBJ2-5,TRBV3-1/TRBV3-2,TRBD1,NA,TGTGCCAGCAGCCAAGAACAGGGGGCGGGTGAAGAGACCCAGTACTTC,CASSQEQGAGEETQYF
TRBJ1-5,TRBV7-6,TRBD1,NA,TGTGCCAGCAGCTTAACTGGACAGGGAGGCAATCAGCCCCAGCATTTT,CASSLTGQGGNQPQHF
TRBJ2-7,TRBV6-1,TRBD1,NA,TGTGCCAGCAGTGAGCCGGGACAGGGGATCTACGAGCAGTACTTC,CASSEPGQGIYEQYF
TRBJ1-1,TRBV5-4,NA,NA,TGTGCCAGCAGCTCCGCAGCTGAAGCTTTCTTT,CASSSAAEAFF
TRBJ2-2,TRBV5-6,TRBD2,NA,TGTGCCAGCAGCTTTCGGGCGAGCGGGGGGTCCTGGGAGCTGTTTTTT,CASSFRASGGSWELFF
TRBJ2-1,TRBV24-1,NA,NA,TGTGCCACCAGTGAGGAATCCGGGACACCCTACAATGAGCAGTTCTTC,CATSEESGTPYNEQFF
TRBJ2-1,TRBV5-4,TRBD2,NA,TGTGCCAGCAGCTCGGGGGGCTCCTACAATGAGCAGTTCTTC,CASSSGGSYNEQFF
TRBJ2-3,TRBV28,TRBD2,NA,TGTGCCAGCGGTAGGGGCGGGGGGGCCCATACGCAGTATTTT,CASGRGGGAHTQYF
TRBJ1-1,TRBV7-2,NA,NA,TGTGCCAGCAGCTTAGACGACAGGATGAACACTGAAGCTTTCTTT,CASSLDDRMNTEAFF
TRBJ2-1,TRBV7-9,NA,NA,TGTGCCAGCAGCTCCCTTCCGGACACGGGTAAGGATTACAATGAGCAGTTCTTC,CASSSLPDTGKDYNEQFF
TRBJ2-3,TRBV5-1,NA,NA,TGCGCCAGCAGCTTGGCCTCCGGGGTCACAGATACGCAGTATTTT,CASSLASGVTDTQYF
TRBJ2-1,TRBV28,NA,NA,TGTGCCAGCAGTTCCCCCAGGACGGGGAACAATGAGCAGTTCTTC,CASSSPRTGNNEQFF
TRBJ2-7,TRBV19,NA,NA,TGTGCCAGTAGTATAGTGCCGGGCTACGAGCAGTACTTC,CASSIVPGYEQYF
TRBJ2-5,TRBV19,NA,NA,TGTGCCAGTAGTCAGGGTGGGGGCCTCAGCGAGACCCAGTACTTC,CASSQGGGLSETQYF
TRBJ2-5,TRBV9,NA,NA,TGTGCCAGCAGCGTAGATGCCACAGAAGAGACCCAGTACTTC,CASSVDATEETQYF
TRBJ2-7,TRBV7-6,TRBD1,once,TGTGCCAGCAGCTTAGCGCGAGGGACAGGGGGGTTCGGCTACGAGCAGTACTTC,CASSLARGTGGFGYEQYF
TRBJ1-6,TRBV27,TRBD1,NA,TGTGCCAGCAGTCTAACAGGGGATTCACCCCTCCACTTT,CASSLTGDSPLHF
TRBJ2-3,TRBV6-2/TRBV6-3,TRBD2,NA,TGTGCCAGCAGTTTCCCGGGGCCTCCGGCTAGCGGGGGATCAGATACGCAGTATTTT,CASSFPGPPASGGSDTQYF
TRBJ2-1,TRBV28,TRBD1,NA,TGTGCCAGCAGCGTACCCGGGACAGGGGACAATGAGCAGTTCTTC,CASSVPGTGDNEQFF
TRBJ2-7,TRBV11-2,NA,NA,TGTGCCAGCAGCTTAGATGTAGACAGTTCCTACGAGCAGTACTTC,CASSLDVDSSYEQYF
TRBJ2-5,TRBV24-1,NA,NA,TGTGCCACCAGTGAGTCCGGAGAGACCCAGTACTTC,CATSESGETQYF
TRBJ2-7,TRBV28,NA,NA,TGTGCCAGCAGTATTACGGGGAGGTACGAGCAGTACTTC,CASSITGRYEQYF
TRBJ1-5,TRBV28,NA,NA,TGTGCCAGCAGTTCCGACGGACTCAATCAGCCCCAGCATTTT,CASSSDGLNQPQHF
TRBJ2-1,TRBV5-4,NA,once,TGTGCCAGCAGCCATTCAGGCTCCTACAATGAGCAGTTCTTC,CASSHSGSYNEQFF
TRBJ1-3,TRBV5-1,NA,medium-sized,TGCGCCAGCAGCCTTTCTTCTGGAAACACCATATATTTT,CASSLSSGNTIYF
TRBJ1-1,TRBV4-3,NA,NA,TGCGCCAGCAGCCAATCCGCGGGGATGAACACTGAAGCTTTCTTT,CASSQSAGMNTEAFF
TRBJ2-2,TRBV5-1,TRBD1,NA,TGCGCCAGCAGCTTCGCGACAGGGGGCTCCGGGGAGCTGTTTTTT,CASSFATGGSGELFF
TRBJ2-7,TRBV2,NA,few,TGTGCCAGCAGTGGTGAAGACAGTGACCCCTACGAGCAGTACTTC,CASSGEDSDPYEQYF